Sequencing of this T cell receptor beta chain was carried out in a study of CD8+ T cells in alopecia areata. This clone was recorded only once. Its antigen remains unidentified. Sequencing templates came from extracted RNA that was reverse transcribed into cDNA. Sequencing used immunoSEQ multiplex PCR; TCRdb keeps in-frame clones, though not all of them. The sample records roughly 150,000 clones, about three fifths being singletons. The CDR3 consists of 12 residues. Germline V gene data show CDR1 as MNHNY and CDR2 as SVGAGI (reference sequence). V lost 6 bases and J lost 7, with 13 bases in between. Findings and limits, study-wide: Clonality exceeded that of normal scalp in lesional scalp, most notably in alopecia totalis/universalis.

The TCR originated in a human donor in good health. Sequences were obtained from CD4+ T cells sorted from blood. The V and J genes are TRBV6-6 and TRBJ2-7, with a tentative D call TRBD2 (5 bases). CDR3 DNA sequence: TGTGCCAGCAGGGAGGACTCTGCAGAGCAGTACTTC. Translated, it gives CASREDSAEQYF.